Described below is a single TCR beta chain sequence and its context. The antigen is unknown. This specimen belongs to a study of T cell responses to AZD1222 COVID-19 vaccine. Study outcomes and limitations: Rises in breadth and depth of Spike-specific TCRs came after two AZD1222 doses. Within unmutated variant regions lay the reported targets of nearly half of spike-specific TCRs. Possibly, clonal diversity was underestimated; donors were largely white British and included more females.

Looked up from germline, CDR1 is SGHDT and CDR2 is YYEEEE. This CDR3 comprises 16 residues. Deletions cut 2 bases from V and 1 base from J, with 15 bases between. TCRdb's table, derived via immunoSEQ multiplex PCR, lists solely in-frame clones and lacks some. The top ten clones hold 1.6% of a sample with some 180,000 clones, 80% to 95% of them seen once. V and J are TRBV5-6 and TRBJ1-1, with no clear D. The origin of this receptor is an adult in good health. Material: peripheral blood, obtained on day 0 of AZD1222 vaccination. CDR3 residues: CASSLKSYFRNTEAFF. CDR3 in DNA: TGTGCCAGCAGCTTAAAGTCTTACTTTCGGAACACTGAAGCTTTCTTT.